Each of the 9 T cell receptor beta chains below was sequenced from the same sample in a study of blood T cell repertoires in COVID-19. Clones were sequenced by immunoSEQ multiplex PCR, and TCRdb holds only the in-frame ones, with some missing. The sample shows roughly 230,000 clones, about 86% of them seen only once. What was sequenced was peripheral blood. The source is a man aged 35-49 years with active or convalescent COVID-19.

V usage is TRBV6-6 and J usage is TRBJ1-1, with 7 nucleotides matching TRBD1. V lost 2 bases, J lost 7 bases, and 4 bases stayed unmatched. The germline V gene has CDR1 MNHNY and CDR2 SVGAGI (reference sequence). This CDR3 spans 13 amino acids. CDR3 amino acids: CASSYVGTDEAFF. For the CDR3, the DNA is TGTGCCAGCAGTTACGTTGGGACAGATGAAGCTTTCTTT.

CDR3 DNA: TGTGCCGGCAACCCCGTTAATGGACTAGACACAGATACGCAGTATTTT. Amino acid sequence: CAGNPVNGLDTDTQYF. The chain carries TRBV30 and TRBJ2-3, with TRBD2 identical over 7 bases. This CDR3 is built from 16 residues. Germline V CDR1 and CDR2: GTSNPN, SVGIG (reference sequence). Unmatched junction bases numbered 16, after V lost 8 bases and J lost 2 bases.

CDR3 sequence: CATSVAGTGAHEQYF. DNA of the CDR3: TGTGCCACCAGTGTTGCCGGGACAGGGGCCCACGAGCAGTACTTC. The V call is TRBV24-1, the J call TRBJ2-7; 10 bases map to TRBD1. This CDR3 region has 15 residues. The V gene end was trimmed by 5 bases and the J gene end by 5 bases; junction bases not matched to a gene: 8. From germline, CDR1 is KGHDR and CDR2 SFDVKD.

The chain has TRBV19 and TRBJ1-5; 10 bases fit TRBD1. Germline trimming cut 8 bases from V and 5 bases from J; bases unmatched to any gene: 9. This CDR3 has 15 residues. CDR1 is LNHDA and CDR2 is SQIVND in the germline V gene (reference sequence). CDR3 in DNA: TGTGCCAGTCAAACCGGGACAGGGGACCATCAGCCCCAGCATTTT. This gives the protein CASQTGTGDHQPQHF.

V gene TRBV30 combines with J gene TRBJ1-3, with 10 bases matching TRBD1. This CDR3 is 15 amino acids long. Germline lookup yields CDR1 GTSNPN and CDR2 SVGIG (reference sequence). The V gene end was trimmed by 4 bases and the J gene end by 4 bases; junction bases not matched to a gene: 7. The CDR3 region has the DNA TGTGCCTGGACCCCGGGACAGGGGTTCGGAAACACCATATATTTT. This gives the protein CAWTPGQGFGNTIYF. Looking up the rest from reference TRBV30 and TRBJ1-3 gives the full variable domain: SQTIHQWPATLVQPVGSPLSLECTVEGTSNPNLYWYRQAAGRGLQLLFYSVGIGQISSEVPQNLSASRPQDRQFILSSKKLLLSDSGFYLCAWTPGQGFGNTIYFGEGSWLTVV.

V gene TRBV7-9 combines with J gene TRBJ2-1; 11 bases match TRBD1. The CDR3 extends over 16 amino acids. Trimming removed 4 bases from V and 0 bases from J; junction bases left unmatched: 2. Germline V gives CDR1 SEHNR, CDR2 FQNEAQ (reference sequence). CDR3 in DNA: TGTGCCAGCAGCTCCGGGACAGGGGGCTCCTACAATGAGCAGTTCTTC. It codes for CASSSGTGGSYNEQFF.

The rearrangement uses TRBV19 and TRBJ1-1, with D possibly being TRBD1 (6 bases). The CDR3 is made up of 17 amino acids. The V end was cut by 2 bases, the J end by 1 base, with 17 bases between. The germline CDR1 and CDR2 sequences are LNHDA and SQIVND (reference sequence). CDR3 coding DNA: TGTGCCAGTAGTATACACCCGACAGGCCGAGGGAACACTGAAGCTTTCTTT. Protein product: CASSIHPTGRGNTEAFF. Looking up the rest from reference TRBV19 and TRBJ1-1 gives the full variable domain: DGGITQSPKYLFRKEGQNVTLSCEQNLNHDAMYWYRQDPGQGLRLIYYSQIVNDFQKGDIAEGYSVSREKKESFPLTVTSAQKNPTAFYLCASSIHPTGRGNTEAFFGQGTRLTVV.

The V gene is TRBV18, the J gene TRBJ2-2; 12 bases agree with TRBD2. The V gene's germline CDR1 is KGHSH and CDR2 LQKENI. There are 16 residues in the CDR3. The V gene end was trimmed by 6 bases and the J gene end by 0 bases; junction bases not matched to a gene: 2. In nucleotides, the CDR3 is TGTGCCAGCTCTGGACTAGCGGGACCGAACACCGGGGAGCTGTTTTTT. The encoded protein is CASSGLAGPNTGELFF.

V is TRBV19 and J is TRBJ2-7, with TRBD1 matching 8 bases. The CDR3 covers 13 residues. The germline V gene encodes CDR1 LNHDA and CDR2 SQIVND (reference sequence). Trimming took 9 bases from V and 5 from J; bases not matched to a gene: 9. This CDR3 reads CASSQGVGNEQYF. The CDR3, as DNA: TGTGCCAGCTCACAGGGGGTGGGGAACGAGCAGTACTTC.